The subject of this entry is one TCR beta chain. Antigen specificity is unknown. The CDR3 is 14 residues long. The V gene end was trimmed by 2 bases and the J gene end by 4 bases; junction bases not matched to a gene: 6. Germline assignment: CDR1 DFQATT and CDR2 SNEGSKA (reference sequence). TCRdb independently ran MiXCR on the 5' RACE reads; one entry per CDR3 protein. The table has under 850,000 distinct CDR3 sequences, roughly 19% seen once. The data were taken from a study of CD8 T cells in ankylosing spondylitis. Study-wide results and limits: Within matched ankylosing spondylitis synovial fluid, disease-linked clones were reportedly significantly enriched. It appeared that ankylosing spondylitis blood was characterized by a TCR beta motif of several highly homologous variants.

This TCR derives from a male donor with ankylosing spondylitis. The chain carries TRBV20-1 and TRBJ1-2, with TRBD1 identical over 8 bases. The sequenced material came from blood, either unsorted or a sorted T cell fraction (not recorded which). Here the CDR3 DNA reads TGCAGTGCTAGAACACCGGACAGGGCCTATGGCTACACCTTC. Its protein product is CSARTPDRAYGYTF.